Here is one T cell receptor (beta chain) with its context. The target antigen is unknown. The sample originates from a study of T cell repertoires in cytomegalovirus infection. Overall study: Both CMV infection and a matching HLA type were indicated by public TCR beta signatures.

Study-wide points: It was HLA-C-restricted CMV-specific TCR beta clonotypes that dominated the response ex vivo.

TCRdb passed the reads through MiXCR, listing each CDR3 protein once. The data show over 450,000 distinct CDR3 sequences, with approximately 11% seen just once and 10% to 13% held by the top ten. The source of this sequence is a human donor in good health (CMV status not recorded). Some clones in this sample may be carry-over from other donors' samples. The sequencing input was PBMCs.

The CDR3 sequence is CASSPDMVYGYTF. In nucleotides, the CDR3 is TGTGCCAGCAGCCCGGACATGGTTTATGGCTACACCTTC. The chain carries TRBV14 and TRBJ1-2; possibly TRBD1 for D (5 bases). There are 13 residues in the CDR3. Deletions cut 4 bases from V and 5 bases from J, with 11 bases between. Germline CDR1 reads SGHDN; CDR2 reads FVKESK.